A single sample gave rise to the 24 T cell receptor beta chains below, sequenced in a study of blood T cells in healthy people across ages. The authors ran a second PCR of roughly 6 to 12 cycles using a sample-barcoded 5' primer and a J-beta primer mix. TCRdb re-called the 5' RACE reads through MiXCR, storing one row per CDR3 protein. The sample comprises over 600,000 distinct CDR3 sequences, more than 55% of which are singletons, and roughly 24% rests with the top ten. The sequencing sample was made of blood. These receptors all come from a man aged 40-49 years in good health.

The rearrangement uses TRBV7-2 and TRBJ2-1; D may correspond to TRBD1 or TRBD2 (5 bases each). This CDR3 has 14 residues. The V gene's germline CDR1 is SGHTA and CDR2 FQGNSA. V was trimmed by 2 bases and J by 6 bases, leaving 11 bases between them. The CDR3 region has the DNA TGTGCCAGCAGCTTACCGGGACCCCTCAATGAGCAGTTCTTC. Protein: CASSLPGPLNEQFF.

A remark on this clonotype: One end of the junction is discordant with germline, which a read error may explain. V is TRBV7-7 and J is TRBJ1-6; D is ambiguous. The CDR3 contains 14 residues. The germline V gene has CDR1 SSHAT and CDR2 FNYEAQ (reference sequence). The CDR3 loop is CASILGTAGSPLHF. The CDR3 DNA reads TGTGCCAGCATCTTAGGTACAGCCGGTTCACCCCTCCACTTT. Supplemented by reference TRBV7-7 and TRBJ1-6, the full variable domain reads GAGVSQSPRYKVTKRGQDVTLRCDPISSHATLYWYQQALGQGPEFLTYFNYEAQPDKSGLPSDRFSAERPEGSISTLTIQRTEQRDSAMYRCASILGTAGSPLHFGNGTRLTVT.

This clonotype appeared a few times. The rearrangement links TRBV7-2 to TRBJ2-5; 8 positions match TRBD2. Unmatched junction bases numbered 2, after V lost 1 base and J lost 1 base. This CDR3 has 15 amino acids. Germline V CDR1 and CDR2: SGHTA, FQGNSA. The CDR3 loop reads CASSLVGGAQETQYF. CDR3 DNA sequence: TGTGCCAGCAGCTTAGTCGGGGGGGCCCAAGAGACCCAGTACTTC.

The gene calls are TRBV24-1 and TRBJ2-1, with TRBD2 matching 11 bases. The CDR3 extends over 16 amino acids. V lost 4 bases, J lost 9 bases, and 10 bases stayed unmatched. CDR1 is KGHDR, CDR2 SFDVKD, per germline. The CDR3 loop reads CATSDTTSGNLIEQFF. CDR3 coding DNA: TGTGCCACCAGTGACACGACTAGCGGGAACCTAATTGAGCAGTTCTTC.

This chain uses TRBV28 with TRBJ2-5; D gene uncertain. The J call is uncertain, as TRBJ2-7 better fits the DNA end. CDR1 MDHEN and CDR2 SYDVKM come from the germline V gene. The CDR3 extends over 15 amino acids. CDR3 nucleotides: TGTGCCAGCAGTCTGACCAGCTCCCTATCGTACGAGCAGTACTTC. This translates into CASSLTSSLSYEQYF.

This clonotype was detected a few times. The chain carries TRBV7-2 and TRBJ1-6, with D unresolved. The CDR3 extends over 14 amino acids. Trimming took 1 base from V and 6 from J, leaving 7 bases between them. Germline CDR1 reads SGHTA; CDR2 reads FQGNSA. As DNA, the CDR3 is TGTGCCAGCAGCTTAGGGCAGATTAATTCACCCCTCCACTTT. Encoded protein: CASSLGQINSPLHF.

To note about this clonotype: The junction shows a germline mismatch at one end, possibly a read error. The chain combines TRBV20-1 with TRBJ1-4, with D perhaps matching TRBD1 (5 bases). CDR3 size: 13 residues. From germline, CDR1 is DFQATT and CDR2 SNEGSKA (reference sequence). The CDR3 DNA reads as TGCAGTGCGAGAGACAGTTCGCGCGAAAAACTGTTTTTT. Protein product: CSARDSSREKLFF.

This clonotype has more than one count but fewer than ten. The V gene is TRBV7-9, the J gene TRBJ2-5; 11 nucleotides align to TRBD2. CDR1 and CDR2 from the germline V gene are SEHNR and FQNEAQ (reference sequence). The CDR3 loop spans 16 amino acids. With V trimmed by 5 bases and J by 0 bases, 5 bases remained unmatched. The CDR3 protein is CASSRRLAGYQETQYF. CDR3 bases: TGTGCCAGCAGCCGAAGACTAGCGGGGTACCAAGAGACCCAGTACTTC.

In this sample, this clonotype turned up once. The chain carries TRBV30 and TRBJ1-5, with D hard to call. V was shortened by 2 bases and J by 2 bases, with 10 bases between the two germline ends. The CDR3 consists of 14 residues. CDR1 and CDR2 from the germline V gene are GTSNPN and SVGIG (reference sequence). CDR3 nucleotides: TGTGCCTGGAGTCGAGATCGGGGCAATCAGCCCCAGCATTTT. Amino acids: CAWSRDRGNQPQHF.

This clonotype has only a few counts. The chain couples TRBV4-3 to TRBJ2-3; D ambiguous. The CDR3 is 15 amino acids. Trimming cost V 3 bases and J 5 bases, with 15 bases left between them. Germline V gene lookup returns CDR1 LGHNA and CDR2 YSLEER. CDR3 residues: CASSHPWPSLDTQYF. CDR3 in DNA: TGCGCCAGCAGCCACCCGTGGCCTTCTCTAGATACGCAGTATTTT.

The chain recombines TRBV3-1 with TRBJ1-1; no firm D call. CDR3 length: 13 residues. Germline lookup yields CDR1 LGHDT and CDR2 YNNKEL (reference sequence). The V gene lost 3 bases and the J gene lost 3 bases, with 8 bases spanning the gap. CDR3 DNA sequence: TGTGCCAGCAGCCAGGTAGTCTACACTGAAGCTTTCTTT. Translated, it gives CASSQVVYTEAFF.

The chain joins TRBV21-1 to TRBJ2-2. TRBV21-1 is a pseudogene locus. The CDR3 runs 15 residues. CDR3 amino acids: CASRQLQVNTGELFF. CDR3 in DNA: TGTGCCAGCAGGCAACTCCAAGTGAACACCGGGGAGCTGTTTTTT.

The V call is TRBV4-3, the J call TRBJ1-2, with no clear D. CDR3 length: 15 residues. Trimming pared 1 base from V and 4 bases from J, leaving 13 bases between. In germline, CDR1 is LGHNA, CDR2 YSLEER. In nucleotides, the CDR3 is TGCGCCAGCAGCCAAGGGCTCCAGACTCTCTATGGCTACACCTTC. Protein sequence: CASSQGLQTLYGYTF.

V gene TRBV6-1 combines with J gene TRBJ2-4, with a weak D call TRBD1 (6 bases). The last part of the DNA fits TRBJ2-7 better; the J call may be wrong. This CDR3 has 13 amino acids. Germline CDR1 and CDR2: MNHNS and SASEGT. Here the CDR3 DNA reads TGTGCCAGCAGAGCAGGGGTCTCCTACGAGCAGTACTTC. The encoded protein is CASRAGVSYEQYF.

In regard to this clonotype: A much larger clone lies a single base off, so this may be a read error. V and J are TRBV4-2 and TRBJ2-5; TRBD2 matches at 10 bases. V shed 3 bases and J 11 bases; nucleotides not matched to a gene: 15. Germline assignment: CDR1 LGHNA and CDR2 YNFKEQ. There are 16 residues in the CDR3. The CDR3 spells CASSHALAGVANEQYF. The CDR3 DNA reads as TGTGCCAGCAGCCATGCTCTAGCGGGAGTTGCTAATGAGCAGTACTTC.

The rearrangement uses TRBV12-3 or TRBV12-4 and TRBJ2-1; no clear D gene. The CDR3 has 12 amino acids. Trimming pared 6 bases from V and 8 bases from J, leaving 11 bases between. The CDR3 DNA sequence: TGTGCCAGCAGCCTCGTGCAGGATGAGCAGTTCTTC. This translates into CASSLVQDEQFF.

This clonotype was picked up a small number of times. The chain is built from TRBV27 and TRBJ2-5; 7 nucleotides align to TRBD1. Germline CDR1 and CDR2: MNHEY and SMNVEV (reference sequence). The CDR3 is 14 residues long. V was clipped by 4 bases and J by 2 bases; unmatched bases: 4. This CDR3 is CASSSLTGQETQYF. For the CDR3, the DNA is TGTGCCAGCAGTTCCCTGACAGGGCAAGAGACCCAGTACTTC.

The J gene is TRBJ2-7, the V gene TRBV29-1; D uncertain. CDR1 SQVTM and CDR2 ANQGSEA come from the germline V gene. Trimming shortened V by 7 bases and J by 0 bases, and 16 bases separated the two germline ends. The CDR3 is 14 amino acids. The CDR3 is CSATQVTNSYEQYF. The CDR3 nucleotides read TGCAGCGCCACCCAAGTGACGAACTCCTACGAGCAGTACTTC.

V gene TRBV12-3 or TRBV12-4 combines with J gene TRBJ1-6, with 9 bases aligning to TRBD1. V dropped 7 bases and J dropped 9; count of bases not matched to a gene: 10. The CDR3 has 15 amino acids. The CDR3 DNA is TGTGCCAGCACTCCACAGGGGGCGCTTGGTTCACCCCTCCACTTT. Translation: CASTPQGALGSPLHF.

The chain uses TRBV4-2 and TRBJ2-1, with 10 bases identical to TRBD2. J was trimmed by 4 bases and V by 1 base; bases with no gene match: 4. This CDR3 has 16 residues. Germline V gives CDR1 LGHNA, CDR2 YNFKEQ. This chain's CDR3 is CASSQGKREGYNEQFF. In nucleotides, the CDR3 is TGTGCCAGCAGCCAAGGAAAGCGGGAGGGTTACAATGAGCAGTTCTTC.

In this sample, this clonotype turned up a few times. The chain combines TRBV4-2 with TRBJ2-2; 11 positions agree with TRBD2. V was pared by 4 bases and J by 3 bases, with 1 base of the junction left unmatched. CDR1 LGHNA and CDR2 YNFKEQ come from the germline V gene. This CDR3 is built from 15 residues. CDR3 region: CASSLLAGDTGELFF. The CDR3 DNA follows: TGTGCCAGCAGCCTACTAGCGGGGGACACCGGGGAGCTGTTTTTT.

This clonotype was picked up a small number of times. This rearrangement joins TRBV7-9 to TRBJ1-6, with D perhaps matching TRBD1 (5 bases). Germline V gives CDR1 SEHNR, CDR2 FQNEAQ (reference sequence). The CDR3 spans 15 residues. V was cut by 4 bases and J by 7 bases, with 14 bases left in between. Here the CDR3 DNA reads TGTGCCAGCAGCTCCCAGGGCGGGTACAATTCACCCCTCCACTTT. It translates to CASSSQGGYNSPLHF.

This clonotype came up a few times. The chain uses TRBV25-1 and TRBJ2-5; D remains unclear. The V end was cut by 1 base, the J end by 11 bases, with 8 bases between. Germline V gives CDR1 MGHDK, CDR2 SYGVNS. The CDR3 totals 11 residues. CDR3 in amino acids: CASSELTEQYF. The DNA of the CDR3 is TGTGCCAGCAGTGAATTAACTGAGCAGTACTTC.

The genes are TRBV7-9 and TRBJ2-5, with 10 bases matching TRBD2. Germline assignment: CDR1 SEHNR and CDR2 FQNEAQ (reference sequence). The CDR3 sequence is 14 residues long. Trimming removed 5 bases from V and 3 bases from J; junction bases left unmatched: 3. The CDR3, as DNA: TGTGCCAGCAGCGAGCGGGGGGGAAAAGAGACCCAGTACTTC. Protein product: CASSERGGKETQYF.